This T cell receptor beta chain is from a study of blood T cell repertoires in COVID-19. Study background: Acute and convalescent COVID-19 samples came from the United States, Italy and Spain.

Original handling: Reference gene primer amplification yielded estimated nucleated cell counts. Libraries were prepared by immunoSEQ multiplex PCR; TCRdb keeps only in-frame clonotypes and omits some of them. V and J calls plus clone size are reproduced from that table; the DNA served to infer D and trimming. This repertoire shows 200,000 to 250,000 clones, 87% found once; its top ten account for about 12%. The V gene's germline CDR1 is SGHRS and CDR2 YFSETQ. The CDR3 totals 13 residues. V lost 4 bases to trimming and J lost 4 bases; unmatched junction nucleotides: 2. J is TRBJ2-3 and V is TRBV5-1; 8 bases align to TRBD1. This receptor was obtained from a woman aged 18-29 years who had recovered from COVID-19. The sequenced sample was peripheral blood. As DNA, the CDR3 is TGCGCCAGCAGCCTGGACAGGGCAGATACGCAGTATTTT. Residues: CASSLDRADTQYF. The variable domain in full, completed from reference TRBV5-1 and TRBJ2-3, reads KAGVTQTPRYLIKTRGQQVTLSCSPISGHRSVSWYQQTPGQGLQFLFEYFSETQRNKGNFPGRFSGRQFSNSRSEMNVSTLELGDSALYLCASSLDRADTQYFGPGTRLTVL.